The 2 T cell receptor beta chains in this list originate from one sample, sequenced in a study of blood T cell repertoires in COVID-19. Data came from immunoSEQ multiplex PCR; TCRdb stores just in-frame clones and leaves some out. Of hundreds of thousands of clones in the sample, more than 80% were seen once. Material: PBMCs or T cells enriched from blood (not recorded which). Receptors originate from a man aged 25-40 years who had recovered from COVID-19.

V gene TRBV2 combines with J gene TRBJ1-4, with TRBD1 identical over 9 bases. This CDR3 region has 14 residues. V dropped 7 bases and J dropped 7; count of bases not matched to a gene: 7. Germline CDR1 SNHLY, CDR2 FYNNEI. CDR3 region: CASNLQGAGEKLFF. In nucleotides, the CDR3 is TGTGCCAGCAACCTACAGGGGGCTGGTGAAAAACTGTTTTTT.

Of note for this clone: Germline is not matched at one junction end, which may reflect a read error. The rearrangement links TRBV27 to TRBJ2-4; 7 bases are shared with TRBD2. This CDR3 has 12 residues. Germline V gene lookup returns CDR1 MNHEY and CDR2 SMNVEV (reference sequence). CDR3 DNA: TGTGCCAGCAGTTTCAACGCGGGAGCTCTCAACTTC. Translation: CASSFNAGALNF.